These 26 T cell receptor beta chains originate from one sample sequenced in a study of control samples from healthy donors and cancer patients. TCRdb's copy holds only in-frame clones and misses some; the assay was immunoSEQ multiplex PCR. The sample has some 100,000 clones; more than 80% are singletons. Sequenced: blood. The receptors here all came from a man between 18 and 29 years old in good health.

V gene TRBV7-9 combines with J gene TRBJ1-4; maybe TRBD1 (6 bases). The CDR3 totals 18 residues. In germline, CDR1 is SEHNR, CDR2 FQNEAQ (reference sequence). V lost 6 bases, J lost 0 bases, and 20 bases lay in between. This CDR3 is CASSSGQGQIATNEKLFF. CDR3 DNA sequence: TGTGCCAGCAGTTCGGGACAAGGCCAAATTGCAACTAATGAAAAACTGTTTTTT.

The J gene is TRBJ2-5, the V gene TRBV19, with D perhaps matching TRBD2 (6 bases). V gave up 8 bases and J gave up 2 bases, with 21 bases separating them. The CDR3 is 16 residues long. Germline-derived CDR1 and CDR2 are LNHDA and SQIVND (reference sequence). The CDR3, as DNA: TGTGCCAGTGGGCGGGGATCGGGGCGCCTACAAGAGACCCAGTACTTC. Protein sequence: CASGRGSGRLQETQYF.

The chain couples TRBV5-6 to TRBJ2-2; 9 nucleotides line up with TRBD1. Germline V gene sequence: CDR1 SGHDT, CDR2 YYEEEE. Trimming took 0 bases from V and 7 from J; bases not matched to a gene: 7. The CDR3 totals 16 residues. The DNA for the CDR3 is TGTGCCAGCAGCTTGGTTGGGACAGGGAGGTTCGGGGAGCTGTTTTTT. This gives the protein CASSLVGTGRFGELFF.

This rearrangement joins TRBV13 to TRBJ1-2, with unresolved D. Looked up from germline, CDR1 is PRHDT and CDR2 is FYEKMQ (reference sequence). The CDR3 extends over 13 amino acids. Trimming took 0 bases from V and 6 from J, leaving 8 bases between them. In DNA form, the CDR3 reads TGTGCCAGCAGCTTAGGGGAATTGGATGGCTACACCTTC. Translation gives CASSLGELDGYTF.

CDR3 nucleotides: TGTGCCAGCAGCCAGGGTTTCGGGACAGGGAGGGTTTCGTACGAGCAGTACTTC. Its protein is CASSQGFGTGRVSYEQYF. The V call is TRBV4-2, the J call TRBJ2-7; TRBD1 matches at 9 bases. V lost 3 bases to trimming and J lost 4 bases; unmatched junction nucleotides: 16. CDR3 length equals 18 residues. CDR1 LGHNA and CDR2 YNFKEQ come from the germline V gene.

CDR3 sequence reads: CASSFGGAYNEQFF. CDR3 nucleotide sequence: TGTGCCAGCAGCTTTGGCGGCGCCTACAATGAGCAGTTCTTC. The chain joins TRBV5-6 to TRBJ2-1, with D unclear. Germline V lookup: CDR1 SGHDT, CDR2 YYEEEE. The V gene lost 2 bases and the J gene lost 2 bases, with 8 bases spanning the gap. The CDR3 has 14 amino acids.

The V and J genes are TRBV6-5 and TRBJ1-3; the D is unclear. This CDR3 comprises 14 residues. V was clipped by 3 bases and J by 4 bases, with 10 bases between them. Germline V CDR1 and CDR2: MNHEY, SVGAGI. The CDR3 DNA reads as TGTGCCAGCAGTTATAATCCTCAGGGAAACACCATATATTTT. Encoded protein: CASSYNPQGNTIYF.

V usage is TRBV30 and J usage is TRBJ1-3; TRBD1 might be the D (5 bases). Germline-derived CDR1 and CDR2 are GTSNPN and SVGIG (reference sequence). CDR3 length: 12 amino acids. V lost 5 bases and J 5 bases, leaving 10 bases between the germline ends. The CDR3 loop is CAWGQGRNTIYF. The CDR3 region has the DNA TGTGCCTGGGGGCAGGGAAGAAACACCATATATTTT.

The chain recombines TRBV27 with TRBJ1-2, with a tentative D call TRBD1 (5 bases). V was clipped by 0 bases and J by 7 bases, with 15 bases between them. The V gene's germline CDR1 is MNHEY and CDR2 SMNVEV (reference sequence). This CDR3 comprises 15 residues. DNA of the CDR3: TGTGCCAGCAGTTTATCTCGGGTGTCAGGGAGTGGCTACACCTTC. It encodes CASSLSRVSGSGYTF.

This CDR3 reads CASRPNLAGGYNEQFF. Written as DNA, the CDR3 is TGTGCCAGCAGGCCAAATCTAGCGGGGGGCTACAATGAGCAGTTCTTC. This chain connects TRBV2 to TRBJ2-1, with TRBD2 identical over 11 bases. Trimming at V came to 6 bases and at J to 3 bases, leaving 7 bases not matched to a gene. The CDR3 loop spans 16 amino acids. The V gene's germline CDR1 is SNHLY and CDR2 FYNNEI.

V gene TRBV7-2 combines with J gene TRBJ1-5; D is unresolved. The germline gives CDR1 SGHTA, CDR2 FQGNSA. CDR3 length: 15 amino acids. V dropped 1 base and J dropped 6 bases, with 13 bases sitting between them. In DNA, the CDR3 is TGTGCCAGCAGCTTAGACGGGAGCGGCGGTCAGCCCCAGCATTTT. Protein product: CASSLDGSGGQPQHF. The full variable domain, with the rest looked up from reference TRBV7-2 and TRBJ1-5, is GAGVSQSPSNKVTEKGKDVELRCDPISGHTALYWYRQSLGQGLEFLIYFQGNSAPDKSGLPSDRFSAERTGGSVSTLTIQRTQQEDSAVYLCASSLDGSGGQPQHFGDGTRLSIL.

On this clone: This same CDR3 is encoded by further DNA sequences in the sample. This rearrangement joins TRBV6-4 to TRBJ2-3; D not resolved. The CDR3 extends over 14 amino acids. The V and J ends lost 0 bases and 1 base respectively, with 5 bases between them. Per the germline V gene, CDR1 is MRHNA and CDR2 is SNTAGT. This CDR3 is CASSDSGRTDTQYF. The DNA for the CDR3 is TGTGCCAGCAGTGACTCGGGCCGCACAGATACGCAGTATTTT.

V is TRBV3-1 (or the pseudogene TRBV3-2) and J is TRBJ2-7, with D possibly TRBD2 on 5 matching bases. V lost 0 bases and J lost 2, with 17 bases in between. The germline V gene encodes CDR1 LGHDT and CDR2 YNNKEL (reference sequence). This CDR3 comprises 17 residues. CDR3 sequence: CASSQDLEGWRTYEQYF. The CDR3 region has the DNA TGTGCCAGCAGCCAAGATCTTGAGGGTTGGCGAACCTACGAGCAGTACTTC.

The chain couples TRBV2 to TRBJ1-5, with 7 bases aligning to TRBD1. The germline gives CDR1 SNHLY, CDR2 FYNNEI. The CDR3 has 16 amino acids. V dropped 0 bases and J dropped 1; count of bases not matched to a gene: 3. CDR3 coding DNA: TGTGCCAGCAGTGAAGCGCCGACAGGGAGCAATCAGCCCCAGCATTTT. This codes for CASSEAPTGSNQPQHF. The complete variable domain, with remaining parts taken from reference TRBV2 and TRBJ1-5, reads EPEVTQTPSHQVTQMGQEVILRCVPISNHLYFYWYRQILGQKVEFLVSFYNNEISEKSEIFDDQFSVERPDGSNFTLKIRSTKLEDSAMYFCASSEAPTGSNQPQHFGDGTRLSIL.

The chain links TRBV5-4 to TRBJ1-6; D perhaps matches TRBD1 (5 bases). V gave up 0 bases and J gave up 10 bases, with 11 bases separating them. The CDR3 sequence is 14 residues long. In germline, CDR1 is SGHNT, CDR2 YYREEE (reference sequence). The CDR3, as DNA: TGTGCCAGCAGCTTGGCCAGGCAGGGCTCACCCCTCCACTTT. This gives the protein CASSLARQGSPLHF.

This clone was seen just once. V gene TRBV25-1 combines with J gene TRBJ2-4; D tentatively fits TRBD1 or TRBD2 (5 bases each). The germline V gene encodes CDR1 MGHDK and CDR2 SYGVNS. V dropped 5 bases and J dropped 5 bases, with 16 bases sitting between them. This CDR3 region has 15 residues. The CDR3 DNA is TGTGCCAGCAGTACGCGGAAAAGGGACGAAAACATTCAGTACTTC. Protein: CASSTRKRDENIQYF. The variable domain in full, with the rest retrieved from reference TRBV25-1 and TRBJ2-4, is EADIYQTPRYLVIGTGKKITLECSQTMGHDKMYWYQQDPGMELHLIHYSYGVNSTEKGDLSSESTVSRIRTEHFPLTLESARPSHTSQYLCASSTRKRDENIQYFGAGTRLSVL.

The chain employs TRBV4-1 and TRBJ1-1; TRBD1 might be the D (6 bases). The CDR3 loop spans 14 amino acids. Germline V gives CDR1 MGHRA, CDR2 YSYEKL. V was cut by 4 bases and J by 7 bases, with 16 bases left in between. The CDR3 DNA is TGCGCCAGCAGCCCCTCTCTAGAGGGGGATGAAGCTTTCTTT. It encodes CASSPSLEGDEAFF.

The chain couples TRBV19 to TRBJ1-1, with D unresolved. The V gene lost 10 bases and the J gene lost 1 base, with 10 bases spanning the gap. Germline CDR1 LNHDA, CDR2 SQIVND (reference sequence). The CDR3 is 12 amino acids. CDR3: CATTLGNTEAFF. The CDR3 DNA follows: TGTGCCACCACTCTGGGGAACACTGAAGCTTTCTTT.

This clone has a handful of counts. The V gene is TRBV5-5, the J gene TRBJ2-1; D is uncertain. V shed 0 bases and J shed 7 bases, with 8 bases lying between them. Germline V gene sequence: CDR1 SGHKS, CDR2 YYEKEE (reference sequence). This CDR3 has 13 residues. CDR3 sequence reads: CASSLADWNEQFF. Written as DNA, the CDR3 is TGTGCCAGCAGCTTGGCCGATTGGAATGAGCAGTTCTTC.

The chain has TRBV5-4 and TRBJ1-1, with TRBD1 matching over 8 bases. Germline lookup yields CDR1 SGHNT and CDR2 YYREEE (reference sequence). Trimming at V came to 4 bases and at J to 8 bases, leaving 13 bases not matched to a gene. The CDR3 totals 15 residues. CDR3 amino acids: CASSPRDRRLKEAFF. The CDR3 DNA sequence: TGTGCCAGCAGCCCGAGGGACAGGCGTTTGAAGGAAGCTTTCTTT. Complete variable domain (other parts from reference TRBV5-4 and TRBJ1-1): ETGVTQSPTHLIKTRGQQVTLRCSSQSGHNTVSWYQQALGQGPQFIFQYYREEENGRGNFPPRFSGLQFPNYSSELNVNALELDDSALYLCASSPRDRRLKEAFFGQGTRLTVV.

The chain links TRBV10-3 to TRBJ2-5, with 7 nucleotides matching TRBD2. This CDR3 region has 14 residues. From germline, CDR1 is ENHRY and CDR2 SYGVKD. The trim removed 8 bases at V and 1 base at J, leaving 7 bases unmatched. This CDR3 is CAISASGAQETQYF. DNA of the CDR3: TGTGCCATCTCGGCTAGCGGAGCCCAAGAGACCCAGTACTTC.

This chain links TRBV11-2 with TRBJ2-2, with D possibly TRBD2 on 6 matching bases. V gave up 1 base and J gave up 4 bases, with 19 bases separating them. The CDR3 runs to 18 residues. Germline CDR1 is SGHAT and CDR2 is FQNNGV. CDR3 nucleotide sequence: TGTGCCAGCAGCTTAGGAAGAGGATGGGGAGGCAGCACCGGGGAGCTGTTTTTT. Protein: CASSLGRGWGGSTGELFF.

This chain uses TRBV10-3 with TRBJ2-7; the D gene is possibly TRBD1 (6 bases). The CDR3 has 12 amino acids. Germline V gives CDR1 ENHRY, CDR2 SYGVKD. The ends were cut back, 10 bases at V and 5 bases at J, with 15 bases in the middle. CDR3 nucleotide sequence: TGTGCCACACAGCAGGGGAAAGACGAGCAGTACTTC. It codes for CATQQGKDEQYF.

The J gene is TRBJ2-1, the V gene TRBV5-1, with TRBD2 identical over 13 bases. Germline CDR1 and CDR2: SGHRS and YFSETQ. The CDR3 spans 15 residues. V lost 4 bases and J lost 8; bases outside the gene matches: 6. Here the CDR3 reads CASSPGLAGRDEQFF. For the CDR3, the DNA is TGCGCCAGCAGCCCGGGACTAGCGGGGCGGGATGAGCAGTTCTTC. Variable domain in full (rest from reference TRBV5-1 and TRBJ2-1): KAGVTQTPRYLIKTRGQQVTLSCSPISGHRSVSWYQQTPGQGLQFLFEYFSETQRNKGNFPGRFSGRQFSNSRSEMNVSTLELGDSALYLCASSPGLAGRDEQFFGPGTRLTVL.

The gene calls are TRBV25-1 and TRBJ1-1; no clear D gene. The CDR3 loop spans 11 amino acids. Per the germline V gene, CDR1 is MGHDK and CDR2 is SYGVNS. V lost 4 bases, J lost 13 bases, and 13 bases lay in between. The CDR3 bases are TGTGCCAGCAGTGGTGGGTATGCGGATTTCTTT. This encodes CASSGGYADFF.

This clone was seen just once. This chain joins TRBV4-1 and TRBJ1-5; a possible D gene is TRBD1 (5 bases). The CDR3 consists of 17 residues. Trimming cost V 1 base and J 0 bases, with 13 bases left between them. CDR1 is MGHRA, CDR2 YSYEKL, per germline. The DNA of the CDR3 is TGCGCCAGCAGCCAAGGAGGCGGGGGGTATAGCAATCAGCCCCAGCATTTT. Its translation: CASSQGGGGYSNQPQHF.